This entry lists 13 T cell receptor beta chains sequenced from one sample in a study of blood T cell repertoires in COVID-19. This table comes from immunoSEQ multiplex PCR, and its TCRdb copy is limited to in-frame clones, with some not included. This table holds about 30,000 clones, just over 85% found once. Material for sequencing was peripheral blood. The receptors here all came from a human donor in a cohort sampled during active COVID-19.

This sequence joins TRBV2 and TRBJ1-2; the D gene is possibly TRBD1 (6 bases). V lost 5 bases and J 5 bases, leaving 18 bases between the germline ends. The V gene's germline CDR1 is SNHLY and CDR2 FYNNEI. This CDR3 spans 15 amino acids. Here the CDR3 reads CASSLRTDLNYGYTF. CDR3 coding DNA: TGTGCCAGCAGTCTTAGGACAGACCTAAATTATGGCTACACCTTC.

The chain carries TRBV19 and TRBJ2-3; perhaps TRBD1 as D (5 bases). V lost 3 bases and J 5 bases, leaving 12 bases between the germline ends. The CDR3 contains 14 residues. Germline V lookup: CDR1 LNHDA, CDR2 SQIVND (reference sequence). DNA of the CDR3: TGTGCCAGTAGTATGGCCGCTAGGGGAGATACGCAGTATTTT. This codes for CASSMAARGDTQYF.

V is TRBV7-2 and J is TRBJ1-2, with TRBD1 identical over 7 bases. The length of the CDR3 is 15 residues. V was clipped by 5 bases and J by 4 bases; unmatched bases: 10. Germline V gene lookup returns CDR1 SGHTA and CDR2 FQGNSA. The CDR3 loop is CASSPRKGALYGYTF. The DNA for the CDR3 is TGTGCCAGCAGCCCGAGGAAGGGGGCCCTCTATGGCTACACCTTC.

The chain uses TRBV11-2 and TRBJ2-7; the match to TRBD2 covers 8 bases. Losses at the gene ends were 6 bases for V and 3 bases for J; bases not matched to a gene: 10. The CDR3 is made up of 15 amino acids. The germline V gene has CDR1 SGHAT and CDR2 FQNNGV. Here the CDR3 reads CASSPLGTSIYEQYF. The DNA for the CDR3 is TGTGCCAGCAGTCCCCTAGGGACTAGTATCTACGAGCAGTACTTC. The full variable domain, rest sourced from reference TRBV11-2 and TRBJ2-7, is EAGVAQSPRYKIIEKRQSVAFWCNPISGHATLYWYQQILGQGPKLLIQFQNNGVVDDSQLPKDRFSAERLKGVDSTLKIQPAKLEDSAVYLCASSPLGTSIYEQYFGPGTRLTVT.

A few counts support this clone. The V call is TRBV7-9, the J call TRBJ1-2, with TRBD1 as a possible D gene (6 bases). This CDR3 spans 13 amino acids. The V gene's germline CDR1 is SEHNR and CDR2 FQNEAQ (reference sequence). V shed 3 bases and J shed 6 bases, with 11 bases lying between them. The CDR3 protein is CASSFEQGDGYTF. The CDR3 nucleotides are TGTGCCAGCAGCTTTGAACAGGGTGATGGCTACACCTTC.

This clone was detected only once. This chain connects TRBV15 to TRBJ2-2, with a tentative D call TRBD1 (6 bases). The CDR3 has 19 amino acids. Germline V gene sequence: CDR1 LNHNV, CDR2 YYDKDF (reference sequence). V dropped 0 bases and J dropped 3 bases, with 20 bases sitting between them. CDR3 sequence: CATSREGIDFRGYTGELFF. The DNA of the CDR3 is TGTGCCACCAGCAGAGAGGGGATTGATTTCAGGGGCTACACCGGGGAGCTGTTTTTT.

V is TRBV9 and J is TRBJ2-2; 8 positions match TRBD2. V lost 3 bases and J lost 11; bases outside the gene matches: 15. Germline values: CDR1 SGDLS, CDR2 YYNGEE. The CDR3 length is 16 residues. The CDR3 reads CASSAPAGGPRGELFF. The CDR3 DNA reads TGTGCCAGCAGCGCCCCGGCGGGAGGTCCTCGGGGCGAGCTGTTTTTT.

In DNA, the CDR3 is TGTGCCAGCAGTTGGGCGGGGGCTAGTGAGACCCAGTACTTC. Protein product: CASSWAGASETQYF. This sequence joins TRBV6-5 and TRBJ2-5; possible D gene TRBD2, 7 bases. CDR3 length: 14 amino acids. Germline lookup yields CDR1 MNHEY and CDR2 SVGAGI. The V end was cut by 4 bases, the J end by 5 bases, with 14 bases between.

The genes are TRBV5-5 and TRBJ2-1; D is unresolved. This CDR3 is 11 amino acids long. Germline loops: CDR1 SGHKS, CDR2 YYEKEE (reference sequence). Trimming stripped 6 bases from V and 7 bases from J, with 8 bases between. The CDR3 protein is CASNLRNEQFF. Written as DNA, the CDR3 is TGTGCCAGCAACCTCAGGAATGAGCAGTTCTTC.

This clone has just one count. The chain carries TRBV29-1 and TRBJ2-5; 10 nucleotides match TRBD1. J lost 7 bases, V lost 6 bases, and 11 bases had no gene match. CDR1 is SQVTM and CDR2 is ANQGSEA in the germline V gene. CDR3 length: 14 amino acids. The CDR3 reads CSVGGQGTSGTQYF. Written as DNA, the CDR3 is TGCAGCGTGGGGGGACAGGGGACCTCCGGGACCCAGTACTTC.

The CDR3 sequence: CASSDPLGVENCTDTQYF. CDR3 bases: TGTGCCAGCAGTGACCCCCTCGGAGTGGAGAATTGCACAGATACGCAGTATTTT. This chain joins TRBV6-4 and TRBJ2-3; D is uncertain. Germline loops: CDR1 MRHNA, CDR2 SNTAGT. This CDR3 comprises 18 residues. V gave up 2 bases and J gave up 1 base, with 19 bases separating them.

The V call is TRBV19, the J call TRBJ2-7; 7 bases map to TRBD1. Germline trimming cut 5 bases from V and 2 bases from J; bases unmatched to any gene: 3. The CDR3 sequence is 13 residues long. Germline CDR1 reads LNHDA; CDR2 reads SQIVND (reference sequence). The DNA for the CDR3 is TGTGCCAGTAGTCGGGACAGAGCCTACGAGCAGTACTTC. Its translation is CASSRDRAYEQYF.

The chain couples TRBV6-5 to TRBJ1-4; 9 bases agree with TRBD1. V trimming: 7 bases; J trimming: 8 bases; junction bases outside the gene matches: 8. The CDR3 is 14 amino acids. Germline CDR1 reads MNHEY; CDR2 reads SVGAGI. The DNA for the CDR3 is TGTGCCAGCATTCCCGGGACAGGGTCCGAAAAACTGTTTTTT. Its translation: CASIPGTGSEKLFF.